This T cell receptor beta chain is from a study of shared T cell receptors in the human thymus. The V end lost 5 bases, the J end lost 5 bases, and 13 bases lay between the germline ends. In germline, CDR1 is MGHDK, CDR2 SYGVNS. The length of the CDR3 is 13 residues. Measured with immunoSEQ multiplex PCR; TCRdb has only the in-frame clones, and not every one. The repertoire holds hundreds of thousands of clones, with around 93% as singletons. Sample: thymocytes. V gene TRBV25-1 combines with J gene TRBJ2-7, with D possibly being TRBD2 (5 bases). The TCR comes from a human donor. The CDR3 nucleotides are TGTGCCAGCAGTTTCTGGGAGCCACACGAGCAGTACTTC. It translates to CASSFWEPHEQYF.